These T cell receptor beta chains were read from a single sample in a study of blood T cell repertoires in COVID-19. Method: immunoSEQ multiplex PCR; TCRdb's copy keeps in-frame clones and lacks some. The sample lists over 300,000 clones; 70% to 90% were seen once. Sequencing used PBMCs or T cells enriched from blood (not recorded which). The receptor source for this set is a middle-aged woman who had recovered from COVID-19. CDR3s leave out the opening cysteine and the closing phenylalanine or tryptophan. Clone sizes are given selectively: once, few, many, or a class where the clone is expanded.

CDR3 protein: ASSWPGDLYEQY
V gene: TRBV28
clone size: many
J gene: TRBJ2-7

CDR3 protein: ASSLAGLAGGHEQF
V gene: TRBV5-1
clone size: NA
J gene: TRBJ2-1

CDR3 protein: ASSITASYYSNHEPQH
V gene: TRBV19
clone size: NA
J gene: TRBJ1-5

CDR3 protein: ASSEFQVGLGDTQY
V gene: TRBV2
clone size: NA
J gene: TRBJ2-3

CDR3 protein: ASSLAGIQY
V gene: TRBV6-1
clone size: NA
J gene: TRBJ2-3

CDR3 protein: ASSAGGRETQY
V gene: TRBV2
clone size: NA
J gene: TRBJ2-5

CDR3 protein: ATRGVNQPQH
V gene: TRBV27
clone size: NA
J gene: TRBJ1-5

CDR3 protein: AIGQGTETQY
V gene: TRBV28
clone size: few
J gene: TRBJ2-5

CDR3 protein: ASSLVGDSNQPQH
V gene: TRBV7-2
clone size: NA
J gene: TRBJ1-5

CDR3 protein: ASSPLWGAGGFTDTQY
V gene: TRBV23-1
clone size: NA
J gene: TRBJ2-3

CDR3 protein: AWSVLGLEGNEQF
V gene: TRBV30
clone size: NA
J gene: TRBJ2-1

CDR3 protein: ASSPLSGGAYEQY
V gene: TRBV11-2
clone size: NA
J gene: TRBJ2-7

CDR3 protein: ASREGSLSEAF
V gene: TRBV7-3
clone size: NA
J gene: TRBJ1-1

CDR3 protein: ASSPRGLRNEQF
V gene: TRBV7-3
clone size: NA
J gene: TRBJ2-1

CDR3 protein: ASSQESGSETQY
V gene: TRBV4-3
clone size: NA
J gene: TRBJ2-5

CDR3 protein: ASSLAREETQY
V gene: TRBV5-4
clone size: NA
J gene: TRBJ2-5

CDR3 protein: ASGGTEAF
V gene: TRBV11-3
clone size: NA
J gene: TRBJ1-1

CDR3 protein: ASSLGGRVDEQF
V gene: TRBV7-2
clone size: once
J gene: TRBJ2-1

CDR3 protein: ASSSQGSGNTIY
V gene: TRBV7-8
clone size: NA
J gene: TRBJ1-3

CDR3 protein: ASSLEISGPYEQY
V gene: TRBV7-2
clone size: NA
J gene: TRBJ2-7

CDR3 protein: ASSLRGSSYNEQF
V gene: TRBV7-9
clone size: NA
J gene: TRBJ2-1

CDR3 protein: ASRPTGASYNEQF
V gene: TRBV7-2
clone size: NA
J gene: TRBJ2-1

CDR3 protein: ASSQRSPGQGYGYT
V gene: TRBV3-1/TRBV3-2
clone size: NA
J gene: TRBJ1-2

CDR3 protein: ASRPGQGAEKLF
V gene: TRBV19
clone size: NA
J gene: TRBJ1-4

CDR3 protein: ASSRGPGSGGLNTGELF
V gene: TRBV19
clone size: NA
J gene: TRBJ2-2

CDR3 protein: ASSLSGINNEQF
V gene: TRBV7-3
clone size: few
J gene: TRBJ2-1

CDR3 protein: ASSFLEGEQY
V gene: TRBV11-3
clone size: NA
J gene: TRBJ2-7

CDR3 protein: ASSGRTGGQETQY
V gene: TRBV5-1
clone size: NA
J gene: TRBJ2-5

CDR3 protein: ASSGVTRDNEQF
V gene: TRBV5-4
clone size: NA
J gene: TRBJ2-1

CDR3 protein: ASSSRTGVETQY
V gene: TRBV13
clone size: NA
J gene: TRBJ2-5

CDR3 protein: SVAPGLAVNEQF
V gene: TRBV29-1
clone size: NA
J gene: TRBJ2-1

CDR3 protein: SASGTYGYT
V gene: TRBV20-1
clone size: NA
J gene: TRBJ1-2

CDR3 protein: ASTGPAGPQH
V gene: TRBV12-3/TRBV12-4
clone size: NA
J gene: TRBJ1-5

CDR3 protein: ASTTGLGADTQY
V gene: TRBV13
clone size: NA
J gene: TRBJ2-3

CDR3 protein: ASSIGLAGNTGELF
V gene: TRBV19
clone size: few
J gene: TRBJ2-2

CDR3 protein: ASSLSDGAGTEAF
V gene: TRBV11-2
clone size: NA
J gene: TRBJ1-1

CDR3 protein: ASSPGQGLYGYT
V gene: TRBV6-4
clone size: NA
J gene: TRBJ1-2

CDR3 protein: ASSPRGMNTEAF
V gene: TRBV2
clone size: NA
J gene: TRBJ1-1

CDR3 protein: AWIDHGGGNYGYT
V gene: TRBV30
clone size: NA
J gene: TRBJ1-2

CDR3 protein: ASSLAGNTEAF
V gene: TRBV5-1
clone size: NA
J gene: TRBJ1-1

CDR3 protein: ASSLEASGAGAQY
V gene: TRBV7-7
clone size: NA
J gene: TRBJ2-5

CDR3 protein: ASSFGPSSGNTIY
V gene: TRBV11-2
clone size: NA
J gene: TRBJ1-3

CDR3 protein: ASSSGGSYWGTDTQY
V gene: TRBV2
clone size: NA
J gene: TRBJ2-3

CDR3 protein: ASSLRDSRTDTQY
V gene: TRBV28
clone size: NA
J gene: TRBJ2-3

CDR3 protein: ASSPATVFYGYT
V gene: TRBV18
clone size: NA
J gene: TRBJ1-2

CDR3 protein: ASSVVSGGRAHEQF
V gene: TRBV9
clone size: NA
J gene: TRBJ2-1

CDR3 protein: ASSQTGVRAF
V gene: TRBV14
clone size: NA
J gene: TRBJ1-1